This TCR beta chain was sequenced in a study of technical replicates of blood from a handful of donors. Profiled with immunoSEQ multiplex PCR; TCRdb holds only in-frame clones, not every one. The sample lists tens of thousands of clones, 81% occurring once. A single count supports this clone. The sample was PBMCs. This receptor was obtained from a human donor in good health. Some clones in this sample may be carry-over from other donors' samples.

CDR3 amino acids: CTSSQGEGVSYEQYF. DNA for the CDR3: TGCACCAGCAGCCAAGGAGAGGGAGTTTCCTACGAGCAGTACTTC. This chain joins TRBV1 and TRBJ2-7; the table's D call, TRBD2, has no DNA check behind it. TRBV1 constitutes a pseudogene. The CDR3 has 15 amino acids.